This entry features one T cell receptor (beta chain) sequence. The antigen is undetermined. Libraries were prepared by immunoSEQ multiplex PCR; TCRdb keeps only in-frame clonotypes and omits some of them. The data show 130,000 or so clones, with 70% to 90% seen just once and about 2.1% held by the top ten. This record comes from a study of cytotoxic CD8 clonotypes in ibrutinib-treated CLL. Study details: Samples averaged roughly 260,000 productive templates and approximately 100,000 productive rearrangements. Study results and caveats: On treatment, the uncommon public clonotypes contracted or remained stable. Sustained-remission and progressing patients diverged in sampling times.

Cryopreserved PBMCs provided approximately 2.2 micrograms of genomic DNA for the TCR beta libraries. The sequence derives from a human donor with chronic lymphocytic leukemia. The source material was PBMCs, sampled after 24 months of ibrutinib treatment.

This chain's CDR3 is CASSPRALGNTGELFF. DNA for the CDR3: TGTGCCAGCTCACCTAGGGCCCTCGGGAACACCGGGGAGCTGTTTTTT. The chain has TRBV18 and TRBJ2-2; D is unresolved. The CDR3 runs to 16 residues. V was cut by 3 bases and J by 1 base, with 12 bases left in between. Germline CDR1 and CDR2: KGHSH and LQKENI.